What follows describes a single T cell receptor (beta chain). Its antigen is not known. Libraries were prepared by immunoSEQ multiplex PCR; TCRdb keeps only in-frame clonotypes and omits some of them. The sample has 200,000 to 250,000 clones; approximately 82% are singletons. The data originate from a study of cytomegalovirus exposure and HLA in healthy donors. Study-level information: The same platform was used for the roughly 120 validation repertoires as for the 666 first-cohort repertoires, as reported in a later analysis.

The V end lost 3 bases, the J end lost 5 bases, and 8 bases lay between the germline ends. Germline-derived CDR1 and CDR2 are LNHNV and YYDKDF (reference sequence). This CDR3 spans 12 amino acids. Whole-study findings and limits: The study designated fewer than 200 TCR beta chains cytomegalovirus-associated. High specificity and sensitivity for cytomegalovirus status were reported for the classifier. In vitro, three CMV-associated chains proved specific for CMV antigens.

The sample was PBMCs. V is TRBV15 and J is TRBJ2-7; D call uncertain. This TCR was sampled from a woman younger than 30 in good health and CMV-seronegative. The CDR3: CATSRGLNEQYF. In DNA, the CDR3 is TGTGCCACCAGCAGGGGTCTCAACGAGCAGTACTTC.